This T cell receptor beta chain was identified during a study of T-cell reconstitution after alpha-beta-depleted transplantation in children. Points from the study as a whole: Expanded graft clones numbering several hundred reportedly gave rise to alpha-beta T cells about two months after transplant.

Losses at the gene ends were 7 bases for V and 5 bases for J; bases not matched to a gene: 4. The CDR3 is made up of 14 amino acids. CDR1 is SGHRS, CDR2 YFSETQ, per germline. The TCRbeta library incorporated unique molecular identifiers. TCRdb passed the PCR reads through MiXCR, listing each CDR3 protein once. The sample yields around 700,000 distinct CDR3 sequences, around 13% seen once. In this sample, this clonotype turned up many times. Its target is unknown. This specimen was PBMCs, taken before TCRalphabeta/CD19-depleted stem cell transplant. The rearrangement uses TRBV5-1 and TRBJ2-2, with 11 bases identical to TRBD2. This sequence originates from a girl under 10 years old with congenital amegakaryocytic thrombocytopenia, due to receive a stem cell transplant. The CDR3 DNA sequence: TGCGCCAGCCAAACTAGCGGGAGTACCGGGGAGCTGTTTTTT. Protein product: CASQTSGSTGELFF.